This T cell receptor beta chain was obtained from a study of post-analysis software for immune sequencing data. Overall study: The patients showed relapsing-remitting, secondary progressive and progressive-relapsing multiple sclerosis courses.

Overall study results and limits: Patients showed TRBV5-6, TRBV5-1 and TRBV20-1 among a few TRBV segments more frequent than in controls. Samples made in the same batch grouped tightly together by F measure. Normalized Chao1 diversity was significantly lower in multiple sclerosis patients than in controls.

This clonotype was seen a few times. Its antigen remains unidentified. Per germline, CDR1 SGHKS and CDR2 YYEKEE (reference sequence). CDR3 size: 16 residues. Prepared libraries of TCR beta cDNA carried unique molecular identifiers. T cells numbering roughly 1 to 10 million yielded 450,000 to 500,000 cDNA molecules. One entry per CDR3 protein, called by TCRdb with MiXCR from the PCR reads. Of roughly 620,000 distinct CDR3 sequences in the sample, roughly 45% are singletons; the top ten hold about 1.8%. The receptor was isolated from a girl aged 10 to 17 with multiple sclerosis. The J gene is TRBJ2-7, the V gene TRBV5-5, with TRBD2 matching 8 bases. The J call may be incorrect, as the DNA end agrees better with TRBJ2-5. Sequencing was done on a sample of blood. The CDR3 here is CASSLVTGGPAETQYF. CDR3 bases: TGTGCCAGCAGCTTGGTAACGGGAGGGCCGGCAGAGACCCAGTACTTC.